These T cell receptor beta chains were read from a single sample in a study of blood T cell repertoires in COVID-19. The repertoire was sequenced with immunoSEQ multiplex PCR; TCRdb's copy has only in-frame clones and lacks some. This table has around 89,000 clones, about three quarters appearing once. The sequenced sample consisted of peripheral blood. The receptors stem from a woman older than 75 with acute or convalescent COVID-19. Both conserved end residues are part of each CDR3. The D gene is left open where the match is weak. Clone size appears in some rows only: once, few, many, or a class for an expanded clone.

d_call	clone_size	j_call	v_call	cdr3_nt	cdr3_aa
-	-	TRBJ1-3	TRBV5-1	TGCGCCAGCAGCACGGGACTTACGGCCGGAAACACCATATATTTT	CASSTGLTAGNTIYF
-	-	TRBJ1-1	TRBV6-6	TGTGCCAGCAGTTACGAGAGATCGGGAGCTTTCTTT	CASSYERSGAFF
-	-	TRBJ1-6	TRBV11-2	TGTGCCAGCAGCTCCTATCAAGGACAGAGGGGCTCACCCCTCCACTTT	CASSSYQGQRGSPLHF
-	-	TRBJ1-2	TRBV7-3	TGTGCCAGCAGCTCCGGACAGAACTATGGCTACACCTTC	CASSSGQNYGYTF
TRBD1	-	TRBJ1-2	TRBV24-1	TGTGCCACCAGTGTAGGGACAGGGGTTGGCTACACCTTC	CATSVGTGVGYTF
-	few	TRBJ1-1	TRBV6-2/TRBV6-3	TGTGCCAGCAGTTACTCGTCTTCAGGTTCTCTGAACACTGAAGCTTTCTTT	CASSYSSSGSLNTEAFF
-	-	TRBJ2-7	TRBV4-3	TGCGCCAGCAGCCAAGTAGTCGGGAGCTCCTACGAGCAGTACTTC	CASSQVVGSSYEQYF
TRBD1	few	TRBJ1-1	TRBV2	TGTGCCAGCAGGGACAGGATCACTGAAGCTTTCTTT	CASRDRITEAFF
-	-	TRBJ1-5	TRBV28	TGTGCCAGCAGTCCTATCAGGGGTAGCAATCAGCCCCAGCATTTT	CASSPIRGSNQPQHF
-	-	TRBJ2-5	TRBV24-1	TGTGCCACCTCTCCAGGGTCGCAAGAGACCCAGTACTTC	CATSPGSQETQYF
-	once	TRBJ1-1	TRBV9	TGTGCCAGCAGCGTAGCTAAAGCGAACACTGAAGCTTTCTTT	CASSVAKANTEAFF
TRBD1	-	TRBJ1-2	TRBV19	TGTGCCAGTAGTTTGGGACAGGGCGACGGCTACACCTTC	CASSLGQGDGYTF
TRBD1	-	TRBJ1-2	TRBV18	TGTGCCAGCTCACCAACGGGACAGGATTATGGCTACACCTTC	CASSPTGQDYGYTF